This TCR beta chain derives from a study of blood T cell repertoires in COVID-19. In the study overall: T cells, B-cell-depleted T cells, or PBMCs provided the cDNA or gDNA that served as material.

The CDR3 is 14 amino acids. The V gene end was trimmed by 3 bases and the J gene end by 5 bases; junction bases not matched to a gene: 4. Germline V gene lookup returns CDR1 MDHEN and CDR2 SYDVKM. Source study methods: For nucleated cells, counts were estimated from reference gene primer amplification. Produced via immunoSEQ multiplex PCR; TCRdb's table is partial and in-frame only. Clone size and V and J calls were adopted from that table, with D and trimming inferred from the DNA. In the table there are 95,000 to 150,000 clones, 81% of which are singletons. The chain employs TRBV28 and TRBJ1-5; 7 bases match TRBD1. The specimen sequenced was peripheral blood. The receptor comes from a man between 25 and 39 years old with COVID-19, enrolled during active disease. Here the CDR3 reads CASSFYRGDQPQHF. The CDR3 DNA is TGTGCCAGCAGTTTTTACAGGGGCGATCAGCCCCAGCATTTT.